These 8 T cell receptor beta chains share one sample of origin, sequenced in a study of blood T cells in healthy people across ages. Sample-barcoded 5' priming and a J-beta primer mix drove a second PCR of roughly 6 to 12 cycles. TCRdb analysed the 5' RACE reads with MiXCR anew, one entry per CDR3 protein. The data hold 650,000 to 1,000,000 distinct CDR3 sequences, with about 46% observed a single time. Sequences were obtained from blood. The receptors come from a man aged 80 or over in good health.

This clonotype has more than one count but fewer than ten. The chain uses TRBV3-1 and TRBJ1-2; D is uncertain. The germline CDR1 and CDR2 sequences are LGHDT and YNNKEL (reference sequence). V gave up 0 bases and J gave up 4 bases, with 12 bases separating them. The CDR3 covers 15 residues. The CDR3 protein is CASSQDNGAPYGYTF. The DNA of the CDR3 is TGTGCCAGCAGCCAAGATAACGGAGCCCCCTATGGCTACACCTTC.

This clonotype was detected ten times or more. The rearrangement links TRBV9 to TRBJ1-1; a weak D match, TRBD1 (6 bases). Trimming took 4 bases from V and 3 from J, leaving 10 bases between them. The CDR3 runs to 13 residues. The germline V gene encodes CDR1 SGDLS and CDR2 YYNGEE. CDR3 sequence (DNA): TGTGCCAGCAGCCCCCGGACAGACACTGAAGCTTTCTTT. This sequence encodes CASSPRTDTEAFF.

This chain joins TRBV20-1 and TRBJ2-7; the D gene is possibly TRBD2 (8 bases). This CDR3 has 12 amino acids. V lost 6 bases, J lost 9 bases, and 18 bases lay in between. The V gene's germline CDR1 is DFQATT and CDR2 SNEGSKA (reference sequence). CDR3 in DNA: TGCAGTGCGAAGAAGGGGGCGGGGGGGCAGTACTTC. Translated: CSAKKGAGGQYF.

This clonotype has at least ten counts. V and J are TRBV29-1 and TRBJ2-1, with 11 bases identical to TRBD2. V shed 3 bases, J shed 5 bases, and the junction held 12 bases outside the gene matches. The germline CDR1 and CDR2 sequences are SQVTM and ANQGSEA. CDR3 length: 17 amino acids. CDR3 region: CSVDGTSGINSDNEQFF. Written as DNA, the CDR3 is TGCAGCGTTGACGGGACTAGCGGAATAAATTCCGACAATGAGCAGTTCTTC.

Comment on this clonotype: A junction boundary mismatches the germline segment, possibly from a read error. This chain connects TRBV27 to TRBJ2-1; D is unresolved. The CDR3 has 14 residues. Germline CDR1 and CDR2: MNHEY and SMNVEV (reference sequence). The CDR3 region is CAGSLGFVSSEQFF. The CDR3 nucleotides are TGTGCCGGCAGTTTAGGTTTTGTTTCCTCTGAGCAGTTCTTC.

This clonotype appeared a few times. J is TRBJ1-1 and V is TRBV20-1, with D unclear. V was trimmed by 4 bases and J by 4 bases, leaving 10 bases between them. CDR3 length equals 12 residues. Germline CDR1 DFQATT, CDR2 SNEGSKA (reference sequence). The CDR3, as DNA: TGCAGTGCTACTGTGGGGTTCACTGAAGCTTTCTTT. This sequence encodes CSATVGFTEAFF.

This clonotype was recorded at least ten times. The V gene is TRBV24-1, the J gene TRBJ2-1, with 9 bases lining up with TRBD1. The CDR3 length is 15 residues. V gave up 3 bases and J gave up 4 bases; unmatched junction bases: 3. Germline CDR1 is KGHDR and CDR2 is SFDVKD. The CDR3 protein is CATSDDGTGYNEQFF. The CDR3 nucleotides are TGTGCCACCAGTGATGATGGGACAGGGTACAATGAGCAGTTCTTC.

This clonotype was detected only a few times. The chain uses TRBV5-1 and TRBJ2-3, with a tentative D call TRBD1 (6 bases). The germline V gene has CDR1 SGHRS and CDR2 YFSETQ. The CDR3 is made up of 15 amino acids. Deletions cut 2 bases from V and 2 bases from J, with 12 bases between. CDR3 amino acids: CASSLEDRNTDTQYF. CDR3 sequence (DNA): TGCGCCAGCAGCTTAGAGGACAGAAACACAGATACGCAGTATTTT.